This TCR beta chain was captured in a study of spatial heterogeneity in lung cancer. Study outcomes and limitations: Compared with follow-up, resection was when ubiquitous expanded tumor TCRs appeared in blood more.

Time point described: sample taken at primary tumor resection. In each case, whole RNA from tumor, nontumor lung or frozen PBMC was sequenced unsorted. TCRdb reprocessed the 5' RACE reads via MiXCR and lists one record per CDR3 protein. The sample records about 50,000 distinct CDR3 sequences, 6.5% to 8% being singletons. V lost 1 base and J lost 1, with 11 bases in between. This CDR3 has 15 amino acids. CDR1 and CDR2 (germline): SGHTA, FQGNSA. In the case of this clonotype: Its target is unknown.

V and J are TRBV7-2 and TRBJ2-7; D remains ambiguous. The receptor's source is a female donor with early-stage non-small cell lung cancer. The specimen comprised PBMCs, sampled at surgery. The CDR3 DNA reads TGTGCCAGCAGCTTAGAGATTGAGTTTTCCTACGAGCAGTACTTC. It codes for CASSLEIEFSYEQYF. Full variable domain (outside the CDR3, taken from reference TRBV7-2 and TRBJ2-7): GAGVSQSPSNKVTEKGKDVELRCDPISGHTALYWYRQSLGQGLEFLIYFQGNSAPDKSGLPSDRFSAERTGGSVSTLTIQRTQQEDSAVYLCASSLEIEFSYEQYFGPGTRLTVT.